This T cell receptor (beta chain) was identified during a study of T cell changes during pregnancy in multiple sclerosis (dated by TCRdb to between 2018 and 2021). Regarding the complete study: The study examined how the T cell repertoire changed over the course of pregnancy in women with multiple sclerosis.

Receptor amplification or capture employed the immunoSEQ multiplex PCR assay. TCRdb took over this immuneACCESS table, retaining in-frame rearrangements with V and J assigned. Such tables are incomplete; in checked studies, under half of the missing clones stem from an unresolved V gene, and the remainder is unexplained. The sample has 45,000 to 65,000 clones on record, under 95% of them singletons. Together, the top ten hold about 3% of the sample. A word on this clone: It has no known antigen specificity. There are no base qualities to consult, and no much larger clone falls within one base.

This sequence originates from a female donor with multiple sclerosis, enrolled in a pregnancy study. The starting material was CD8+ T cells from peripheral blood mononuclear cells, obtained in the third trimester of pregnancy.

CDR3 reads: CASSNWDRGPSGDEQYF. At the DNA level, the sequence is TGCGCCAGCAGTAATTGGGACAGGGGCCCCTCCGGGGACGAGCAGTACTTC. The V and J genes are TRBV4-1 and TRBJ2-7; TRBD1 aligns with 10 central bases. Trimming leaves V shorter by 6 bases and J shorter by 5 bases, with the junction holding 16 bases beyond the gene matches. From the germline V gene, CDR1 is MGHRA and CDR2 is YSYEKL. There are 17 amino acids in the CDR3, from cysteine to phenylalanine inclusive. Only the CDR3 portion is preserved as DNA: 51 bases, with reading frame beginning at the first base.